This T cell receptor beta chain was sequenced for a study of beta chain features in type 1 diabetes (dated by TCRdb to 2017 to 2018). Context from the whole study: Mean age, gender distribution, total cell number and subset yield did not differ between patients and healthy donors. A total of about 100,000,000 sorted cells were examined across all samples, and RNA yield correlated strongly with the number of cells per subset. The study compared TCRB repertoires of sorted circulating CD4+ T cell subsets between recently diagnosed type 1 diabetes patients and matched healthy donors. Regulatory and stem cell-like memory subsets were obtained from only 8 patients and about 8 healthy donors, while naive and central memory subsets were obtained from all 28 donors.

Each donor gave one peripheral blood draw, averaging roughly 100 mL, which was collected into heparinised tubes. Naive, central memory, regulatory and stem cell-like memory CD4+ T cells were sorted on a BD FACSAria II using a panel including CD45RO, CCR7, CD25, CD127, CD95 and CD27. Purity was above 95% for every sorted population. PBMCs were isolated immediately by Lymphoprep density gradient centrifugation and stained directly without culture. To minimize batch effects, samples were stained and sorted in pairs, one healthy donor with one patient per experiment. This clone was counted only a few times. The antigen it binds to is not known. One base away there is no much larger clone; base qualities are not given. According to the germline V gene, CDR1 reads SNHLY and CDR2 reads FYNNEI. After removal of 5 bases from V and 3 bases from J, the junction retains 10 bases not matched to a gene. From its cysteine to its phenylalanine, the CDR3 spans 16 amino acids. Kept here is only the CDR3 DNA, which spans 48 bases and is read in frame from base 1.

The paper's findings and limits, for the study overall: The naive, central memory and regulatory TCRB repertoires appeared to resemble one another more closely among patients than among healthy donors. Because the HLA sub-analyses included only small numbers of individuals, any influence of HLA type on TCRB rearrangement was left unresolved. Type 1 diabetes patients showed a moderate but significant shortening of TCRB CDR3 length in all four CD4+ subsets. Shorter templates might be favored by PCR, yet because patient and control samples were amplified and corrected together, any such skew would affect both groups equally. At VDJ recombination sites, patients with type 1 diabetes made fewer insertions and deleted more nucleotides, a pattern implying thymic rearrangement abnormalities. Because cDNA was sequenced instead of genomic DNA, activated cells with high expression could be over-represented, although the groups did not differ in activation or CD3 levels.

The High Capacity cDNA Reverse Transcription Kit was used to reverse transcribe all of the isolated RNA, meaning that expressed TCRB transcripts were what got sequenced. Deep immunoSEQ sequencing was performed on naive, central memory and regulatory T cell samples, with an average of roughly 3.3 million total reads per sample. Sorted cells were lysed in RLT buffer and RNA was extracted with DNase-treated RNeasy Micro or Mini kits, depending on cell number. To prevent cross-contamination, every cell subset was processed on its own, while patient and healthy donor samples were processed together. The immunoSEQ multiplex PCR was used to amplify TCRB sequences from cDNA, yielding 87-bp fragments that span the CDR3 region. The amplicons were sequenced using the Illumina HiSeq platform. On the study's bioinformatics: Synthetic template baselines were used to correct PCR bias computationally, reads within Hamming distance 2 were collapsed, and singletons that could not be merged were discarded. Reads were aligned against IMGT so that V, D and J genes, CDR3 length and insertions or deletions at six rearrangement sites could be assigned. Within each subset, clonotype counts were normalized to the number of sorted cells before true diversity and Gini coefficients were calculated with the tcR R package. The overlap coefficient, calculated on TCRB nucleotide sequences, was used to measure repertoire sharing. As a proxy for the pre-selection repertoire, out-of-frame TCRB sequences from naive cells were analyzed. TCRdb retrieved this table from immuneACCESS and kept in-frame rearrangements only. Not all clones are present; in checked studies, unresolved V genes account for under half, and no reason is known for the remainder. V and J calls and clone size follow that table, whereas D and trimming were derived from the DNA. This sample lists a few hundred thousand clones; about 13% were detected once. Roughly 0.015% of the sample is in the top ten clones.

The receptor comes from a woman aged 18-29 years with type 1 diabetes. The receptor chain draws on TRBV2 and TRBJ1-5; TRBD1 aligns with 7 central bases. Sequenced sample: naive CD4+ T cells from blood. The meaning of the sample's cell subset or site label: true naive CD4+ T cells. CDR3 region: CASSTFGTANNQPQHF. DNA sequence: TGTGCCAGCAGTACCTTTGGGACAGCAAACAATCAGCCCCAGCATTTT.